This T cell receptor (beta chain) was recorded in a study of identical twins. Study-level findings and limits: Without tracking the same donors, conclusions rested on cross-sectional statistical analysis.

At least ten counts were recorded for this clonotype. Antigen: not known. This CDR3 contains 13 residues. In germline, CDR1 is ENHRY, CDR2 SYGVKD. V gave up 8 bases and J gave up 0 bases, with 9 bases separating them. TCRdb passed the 5' RACE reads through MiXCR, listing each CDR3 protein once. Counted here are some 560,000 distinct CDR3 sequences, around a tenth occurring once; the ten biggest clones make up around 3.2%. In addition, the sample was reused for a study of yellow fever vaccine responses in identical twins.

Specimen: PBMCs. The source is a woman younger than 30 in good health. V gene TRBV10-3 combines with J gene TRBJ2-3, with D tentatively TRBD1 (5 bases). CDR3 residues: CAIATASTDTQYF. The CDR3 bases are TGTGCCATCGCGACAGCCAGCACAGATACGCAGTATTTT.